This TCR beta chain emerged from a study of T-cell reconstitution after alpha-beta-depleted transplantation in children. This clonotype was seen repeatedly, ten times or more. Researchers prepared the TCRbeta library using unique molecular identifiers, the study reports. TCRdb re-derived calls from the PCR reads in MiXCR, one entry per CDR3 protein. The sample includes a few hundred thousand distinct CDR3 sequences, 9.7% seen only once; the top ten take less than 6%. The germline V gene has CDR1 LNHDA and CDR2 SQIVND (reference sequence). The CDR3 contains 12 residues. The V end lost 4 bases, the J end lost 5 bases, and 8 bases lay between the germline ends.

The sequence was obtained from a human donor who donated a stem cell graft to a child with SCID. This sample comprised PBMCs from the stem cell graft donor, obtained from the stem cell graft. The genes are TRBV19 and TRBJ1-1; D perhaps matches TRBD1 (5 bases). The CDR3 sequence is CASSRQSTEAFF. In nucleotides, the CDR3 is TGTGCCAGTAGTAGACAGAGTACTGAAGCTTTCTTT.